These 25 T cell receptor beta chains came from one sample sequenced in a study of low-dose radiotherapy and immunotherapy resistance in tumors. First-strand cDNA relied on TRAV- and TRBV-specific primers spanning alpha and beta chains. TCR amplification used 20 PCR cycles, a constant-region primer and a V-primer adapter. TCRdb called the reads again in MiXCR, with one record for every CDR3 protein. Of around 10,000 distinct CDR3 sequences listed, 65% are singletons. These receptors were collected from a human donor with advanced metastatic prostate, ovarian, gallbladder or colorectal cancer (not recorded which). This table probably holds off-target reads from a library built for another chain.

DNA for the CDR3: TGTGCCAGCAGTTACTCCGGGAGGGGGCTTGAAGCTTTCTTT. It is translated as CASSYSGRGLEAFF. J is TRBJ1-1 and V is TRBV6-2 or TRBV6-3; 7 bases are shared with TRBD1. Germline CDR1 reads MNHEY; CDR2 reads SVGEGT. Germline trimming cut 0 bases from V and 7 bases from J; bases unmatched to any gene: 5. This CDR3 spans 14 amino acids.

The V and J genes are TRBV10-3 and TRBJ2-3, with 8 bases lining up with TRBD2. The CDR3 totals 19 residues. CDR1 is ENHRY and CDR2 is SYGVKD in the germline V gene. V lost 4 bases to trimming and J lost 0 bases; unmatched junction nucleotides: 15. The CDR3 region is CAISAGPAGGQTSTDTQYF. CDR3 DNA: TGTGCCATCAGTGCTGGGCCCGCGGGGGGCCAAACTAGCACAGATACGCAGTATTTT.

This clonotype was observed a few times. The chain links TRBV5-4 to TRBJ2-5; 11 positions match TRBD1. The CDR3 contains 15 residues. Germline V gives CDR1 SGHNT, CDR2 YYREEE (reference sequence). The J segment lost 5 bases and the V segment lost 4 bases, leaving 7 bases of the junction unmatched. The CDR3 loop reads CASSRRTGGFETQYF. CDR3 in DNA: TGTGCCAGCAGCAGGCGGACAGGGGGCTTCGAGACCCAGTACTTC.

This rearrangement joins TRBV4-2 to TRBJ1-2; 9 bases map to TRBD1. Germline-derived CDR1 and CDR2 are LGHNA and YNFKEQ. J gave up 2 bases and V 7 bases, and 8 bases lay outside the gene matches. This CDR3 region has 15 residues. In DNA, the CDR3 is TGTGCCAGCAACCCGGGACAGGGCCAAAACTATGGCTACACCTTC. Protein product: CASNPGQGQNYGYTF.

The J gene is TRBJ2-3, the V gene TRBV11-2; D is unresolved. This CDR3 has 15 residues. The germline gives CDR1 SGHAT, CDR2 FQNNGV. The V and J ends lost 5 bases and 2 bases respectively, with 14 bases between them. The CDR3 DNA sequence: TGTGCCAGCAGCCCCCTCGTTCGCCACACAGATACGCAGTATTTT. Its translation is CASSPLVRHTDTQYF.

The genes are TRBV7-8 and TRBJ2-7, with 8 nucleotides matching TRBD2. The V gene's germline CDR1 is SGHVS and CDR2 FQNEAQ. CDR3 length equals 13 residues. The DNA of the CDR3 is TGTGCTGTAGCGGGGCGCAACTCCTACGAGCAGTACTTC. It codes for CAVAGRNSYEQYF.

This chain joins TRBV4-1 and TRBJ2-7; D is perhaps TRBD2 (5 bases). CDR1 is MGHRA and CDR2 is YSYEKL in the germline V gene. The CDR3 is made up of 13 amino acids. Trimming cost V 0 bases and J 6 bases, with 9 bases left between them. As DNA, the CDR3 is TGCGCCAGCAGCCAAGATCGAGGGCTCGAGCAGTACTTC. It is translated as CASSQDRGLEQYF.

The V gene is TRBV7-8, the J gene TRBJ2-5, with unresolved D. V was shortened by 6 bases and J by 2 bases, with 4 bases between the two germline ends. This CDR3 has 11 residues. Germline V lookup: CDR1 SGHVS, CDR2 FQNEAQ. CDR3 in DNA: TGTGCCAGCAGGAATCAAGAGACCCAGTACTTC. Encoded protein: CASRNQETQYF. Full variable domain (missing parts from reference TRBV7-8 and TRBJ2-5): GAGVSQSPRYKVAKRGQDVALRCDPISGHVSLFWYQQALGQGPEFLTYFQNEAQLDKSGLPSDRFFAERPEGSVSTLKIQRTQQEDSAVYLCASRNQETQYFGPGTRLLVL.

V and J are TRBV4-1 and TRBJ2-7; 9 nucleotides line up with TRBD1. V shed 4 bases and J 5 bases; nucleotides not matched to a gene: 12. This CDR3 is built from 16 residues. Germline V CDR1 and CDR2: MGHRA, YSYEKL. CDR3 sequence: CASSPMYPGQGHEQYF. CDR3 sequence (DNA): TGCGCCAGCAGCCCCATGTATCCGGGACAGGGACACGAGCAGTACTTC.

CDR3 bases: TGTGCCAGCAGCCGGGGACGGCAAGCTAACTATGGCTACACCTTC. Translating gives CASSRGRQANYGYTF. The rearrangement uses TRBV11-3 and TRBJ1-2, with D maybe TRBD1 (5 bases). Trimming took 5 bases from V and 0 from J, leaving 13 bases between them. The CDR3 sequence is 15 residues long. In germline, CDR1 is SGHNT, CDR2 YENEEA.

V usage is TRBV28 and J usage is TRBJ2-1, with 11 bases that match TRBD2. Germline CDR1 reads MDHEN; CDR2 reads SYDVKM. This CDR3 spans 15 amino acids. V shed 3 bases, J shed 5 bases, and the junction held 3 bases outside the gene matches. The chain's CDR3 is CASSFLAGGNNEQFF. The CDR3, as DNA: TGTGCCAGCAGTTTCCTAGCGGGGGGAAACAATGAGCAGTTCTTC.

V and J are TRBV20-1 and TRBJ1-4, with TRBD1 identical over 8 bases. Per germline, CDR1 DFQATT and CDR2 SNEGSKA (reference sequence). After removal of 5 bases from V and 7 bases from J, the junction contained 6 bases not matched to a gene. This CDR3 comprises 13 residues. The CDR3 nucleotides read TGCAGTGCTGTACAGGGGGTGGGTGAAAAACTGTTTTTT. It is translated as CSAVQGVGEKLFF.

The chain couples TRBV15 to TRBJ2-7; the match to TRBD2 covers 8 bases. CDR1 and CDR2 from the germline V gene are LNHNV and YYDKDF (reference sequence). CDR3 length: 15 amino acids. V trimming: 1 base; J trimming: 1 base; junction bases outside the gene matches: 3. The CDR3 protein is CATSRAGTSSYEQYF. The CDR3 coding sequence is TGTGCCACCAGCAGAGCCGGGACTAGTTCCTACGAGCAGTACTTC.

This rearrangement joins TRBV5-1 to TRBJ2-3; 11 bases match TRBD2. Per germline, CDR1 SGHRS and CDR2 YFSETQ. V gave up 8 bases and J gave up 2 bases; unmatched junction bases: 4. The CDR3 runs to 14 residues. The CDR3 coding sequence is TGCGCCAGTCAGACTAGCGGGGCCACAGATACGCAGTATTTT. This translates into CASQTSGATDTQYF.

V is TRBV12-3 or TRBV12-4 and J is TRBJ2-4, with D possibly being TRBD1 or TRBD2 (5 bases each). V shed 4 bases and J shed 2 bases, with 27 bases lying between them. The CDR3 loop spans 20 amino acids. The CDR3 spells CASSSSGRVERGSPKNIQYF. The CDR3 bases are TGTGCCAGCAGTTCCTCGGGCAGGGTGGAACGAGGGTCGCCCAAAAACATTCAGTACTTC.

A few counts support this clonotype. The chain is built from TRBV6-5 and TRBJ2-1, with TRBD2 matching over 9 bases. Germline V gene sequence: CDR1 MNHEY, CDR2 SVGAGI. CDR3 length: 16 residues. V was clipped by 5 bases and J by 7 bases; unmatched bases: 12. The CDR3 DNA reads TGTGCCAGCAGTACATCTAGCGGGATTGGGGATAATGAGCAGTTCTTC. Encoded protein: CASSTSSGIGDNEQFF.

The chain combines TRBV7-9 with TRBJ2-2, with 8 bases fitting TRBD1. The V gene end was trimmed by 5 bases and the J gene end by 6 bases; junction bases not matched to a gene: 5. CDR1 SEHNR and CDR2 FQNEAQ come from the germline V gene (reference sequence). This CDR3 is built from 14 residues. The CDR3 region has the DNA TGTGCCAGCAGCCCCAGGGGGCTCTCCGGGGAGCTGTTTTTT. This sequence encodes CASSPRGLSGELFF.

This clonotype was counted a single time. The V and J genes are TRBV5-4 and TRBJ2-3, with D possibly matching TRBD1 (7 bases). CDR3 size: 15 residues. Trimming took off 4 bases at V and 2 bases at J, with 14 bases between the two ends. Germline V gene data show CDR1 as SGHNT and CDR2 as YYREEE (reference sequence). CDR3 sequence (DNA): TGTGCCAGCAGCGCGGGACAGACTAACACAGATACGCAGTATTTT. This gives the protein CASSAGQTNTDTQYF.

This rearrangement joins TRBV29-1 to TRBJ2-5; possibly TRBD1 or TRBD2 for D (6 bases each). V lost 4 bases and J lost 5, with 11 bases in between. The CDR3 spans 12 residues. The V gene's germline CDR1 is SQVTM and CDR2 ANQGSEA. DNA of the CDR3: TGCAGCGTTGTGATAGGGGGGGAGACCCAGTACTTC. Translation gives CSVVIGGETQYF.

This clonotype has just a few counts. CDR3 residues: CASSQVAGLAANTGELFF. The CDR3 nucleotides are TGCGCCAGCAGCCAAGTTGCCGGGCTAGCGGCGAACACCGGGGAGCTGTTTTTT. The gene calls are TRBV4-1 and TRBJ2-2, with TRBD2 matching over 7 bases. V lost 1 base to trimming and J lost 0 bases; unmatched junction nucleotides: 8. The CDR3 runs 18 residues. The germline V gene has CDR1 MGHRA and CDR2 YSYEKL.

This clonotype came up a few times. The V and J genes are TRBV29-1 and TRBJ2-5; 11 bases agree with TRBD2. In germline, CDR1 is SQVTM, CDR2 ANQGSEA. V lost 4 bases, J lost 4 bases, and 17 bases stayed unmatched. The CDR3 is made up of 18 amino acids. The CDR3 protein is CSVADPRASGGRGETQYF. The DNA of the CDR3 is TGCAGCGTTGCCGACCCCCGGGCTAGCGGGGGGCGTGGAGAGACCCAGTACTTC.

This clonotype has just a few counts. This sequence joins TRBV28 and TRBJ1-6; TRBD1 is a possible D gene (6 bases). This CDR3 is built from 13 residues. V was shortened by 11 bases and J by 10 bases, with 18 bases between the two germline ends. From germline, CDR1 is MDHEN and CDR2 SYDVKM. The chain's CDR3 is CAARGGVGSPLHF. CDR3 bases: TGTGCCGCCCGCGGGGGCGTCGGGTCACCCCTCCACTTT. Complete variable domain (other parts from reference TRBV28 and TRBJ1-6): DVKVTQSSRYLVKRTGEKVFLECVQDMDHENMFWYRQDPGLGLRLIYFSYDVKMKEKGDIPEGYSVSREKKERFSLILESASTNQTSMYLCAARGGVGSPLHFGNGTRLTVT.

The CDR3 reads CATAEGGFGGEQFF. The CDR3 DNA is TGTGCCACGGCGGAGGGGGGCTTCGGGGGTGAGCAGTTCTTC. This chain uses TRBV24-1 with TRBJ2-1, with D possibly being TRBD1 or TRBD2 (6 bases each). The CDR3 is 14 amino acids. Germline values: CDR1 KGHDR, CDR2 SFDVKD. Trimming stripped 10 bases from V and 9 bases from J, with 21 bases between.

The V call is TRBV6-2 or TRBV6-3, the J call TRBJ2-2; 12 bases match TRBD1. Germline V gene lookup returns CDR1 MNHEY and CDR2 SVGEGT. The CDR3 length is 17 residues. The ends lost 2 bases at V and 10 bases at J; junction bases unmatched: 11. The CDR3 DNA reads as TGTGCCAGCAGTTACCCGGGACAGGGGGCGCGTAATCAGGAGCTGTTTTTT. Protein sequence: CASSYPGQGARNQELFF.

The rearrangement links TRBV5-1 to TRBJ1-5; D is possibly TRBD1 (6 bases). Germline loops: CDR1 SGHRS, CDR2 YFSETQ. The CDR3 consists of 15 residues. Trimming took off 0 bases at V and 3 bases at J, with 10 bases between the two ends. The DNA for the CDR3 is TGCGCCAGCAGCTTGGCAGGGGCGGCCAATCAGCCCCAGCATTTT. Residues: CASSLAGAANQPQHF.